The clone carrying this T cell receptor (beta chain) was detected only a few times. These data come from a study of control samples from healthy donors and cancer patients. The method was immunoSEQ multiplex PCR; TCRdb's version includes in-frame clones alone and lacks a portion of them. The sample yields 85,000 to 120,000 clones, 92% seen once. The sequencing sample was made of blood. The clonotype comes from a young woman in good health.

The CDR3 sequence is CASSPILAGQGVLGGYTF. CDR3 coding DNA: TGTGCCAGCAGCCCCATTCTAGCAGGGCAGGGGGTTCTTGGTGGCTACACCTTC. The chain employs TRBV5-6 and TRBJ1-2; TRBD1 aligns across 7 bases. Germline CDR1 is SGHDT and CDR2 is YYEEEE. The V segment lost 4 bases and the J segment 7 bases; nucleotides outside the gene matches: 22. The CDR3 is 18 amino acids.